Reported below is one T cell receptor (beta chain). The sample belongs to a study of blood T cell repertoires in COVID-19. Looking at the study overall: In each case, the material was cDNA or gDNA derived from T cells, B-cell-depleted T cells, or PBMCs.

Authors' processing steps: Estimation of nucleated cell counts was performed using reference gene primer amplification. Using immunoSEQ multiplex PCR, the repertoire was profiled, and TCRdb retains in-frame clones only, with some absent. V and J calls and clone size are those listed in that table; D and trimming were worked out from the DNA. The sample lists nearly 35,000 clones, about 72% occurring once. This CDR3 has 14 amino acids. Per germline, CDR1 SGHRS and CDR2 YFSETQ. V was pared by 0 bases and J by 2 bases, with 2 bases of the junction left unmatched. The chain uses TRBV5-1 and TRBJ2-7; TRBD2 agrees at 7 bases. This receptor was taken from a woman in her sixties with acute or convalescent COVID-19. Sequencing was done on a sample of peripheral blood. The CDR3, as DNA: TGCGCCAGCAGCTTGGTGGGGGGGACCTACGAGCAGTACTTC. This encodes CASSLVGGTYEQYF.